These 8 T cell receptor beta chains were all obtained from the same sample, sequenced in a study of T cells in Graves' hyperthyroidism and ophthalmopathy. RNA transcripts were the template for amplifying TCR beta CDR3 regions. The HTBI primer set drove a first-round RT-PCR of the TCR CDR3. Via MiXCR, TCRdb re-called the multiplex PCR reads, giving one row per CDR3 protein. This sample has approximately 98,000 distinct CDR3 sequences; approximately 40% occur once, and the top ten carry roughly a tenth. The sample consisted of peripheral blood or thyroid tissue (not recorded which). These receptor sequences come from a woman younger than 45 with Graves' hyperthyroidism.

This rearrangement joins TRBV20-1 to TRBJ2-7, with a tentative D call TRBD2 (5 bases). The CDR3 totals 12 residues. CDR1 is DFQATT, CDR2 SNEGSKA, per germline (reference sequence). Trimming shortened V by 8 bases and J by 0 bases, and 11 bases separated the two germline ends. The CDR3, as DNA: TGCAGTACAAGAGGGAGCTCCTACGAGCAGTACTTC. It codes for CSTRGSSYEQYF.

The sample holds many counts of this clonotype. The chain recombines TRBV28 with TRBJ1-2; TRBD1 might be the D (5 bases). This CDR3 contains 16 residues. Germline V gene lookup returns CDR1 MDHEN and CDR2 SYDVKM. V lost 5 bases and J 6 bases, leaving 22 bases between the germline ends. The CDR3 DNA sequence: TGTGCCAGCAGTCCGAAACGGGGGGTATATCAGCATGGCTACACCTTC. This codes for CASSPKRGVYQHGYTF.

This clonotype was seen repeatedly, ten times or more. The chain combines TRBV10-2 with TRBJ1-3, with D unclear. V lost 8 bases, J lost 0 bases, and 8 bases lay in between. CDR3 length equals 13 residues. CDR1 WSHSY and CDR2 SAAADI come from the germline V gene. The CDR3 bases are TGCGCCAGCGCAGTAAGCTCTGGAAACACCATATATTTT. It codes for CASAVSSGNTIYF.

This clonotype was seen repeatedly, ten times or more. V usage is TRBV10-3 and J usage is TRBJ2-7; 10 bases fit TRBD2. The germline V gene encodes CDR1 ENHRY and CDR2 SYGVKD. The CDR3 is 12 amino acids. V was pared by 4 bases and J by 6 bases, with 0 bases of the junction left unmatched. DNA for the CDR3: TGTGCCATCAGTGGGACTAGCGGCGAGCAGTACTTC. It encodes CAISGTSGEQYF.

This clonotype was seen at least ten times. The rearrangement links TRBV7-2 to TRBJ2-7; perhaps D is TRBD1 or TRBD2 (5 bases each). Trimming left V 5 bases short and J 0 bases short, with 11 bases between. The germline gives CDR1 SGHTA, CDR2 FQGNSA. The CDR3 totals 14 residues. The CDR3 DNA is TGTGCCAGCAGCGTAGGGACGCGCTCCTACGAGCAGTACTTC. Its translation: CASSVGTRSYEQYF.

This sequence joins TRBV7-9 and TRBJ2-5; 10 nucleotides line up with TRBD1. The CDR3 is 15 residues long. Per the germline V gene, CDR1 is SEHNR and CDR2 is FQNEAQ (reference sequence). V lost 5 bases, J lost 5 bases, and 8 bases stayed unmatched. This CDR3 is CASSPTGQGGETQYF. CDR3 sequence (DNA): TGTGCCAGCAGCCCAACCGGACAGGGGGGGGAGACCCAGTACTTC.

This clonotype was recorded at least ten times. This chain connects TRBV7-8 to TRBJ2-7; 9 bases align to TRBD2. Germline CDR1 reads SGHVS; CDR2 reads FQNEAQ. This CDR3 has 14 residues. The V segment lost 6 bases and the J segment 6 bases; nucleotides outside the gene matches: 9. The CDR3 DNA follows: TGTGCCAGCAGTCCCGGGACTAGCTTCACCGAGCAGTACTTC. Translated: CASSPGTSFTEQYF.

The rearrangement uses TRBV15 and TRBJ1-6; unclear D gene. Trimming took 3 bases from V and 6 from J, leaving 12 bases between them. CDR3 length: 15 residues. The germline V gene has CDR1 LNHNV and CDR2 YYDKDF (reference sequence). The CDR3 loop reads CATSSEAHFNSPLHF. The CDR3 DNA reads as TGTGCCACCAGCAGCGAAGCACATTTTAATTCACCCCTCCACTTT.